The sequence of this T cell receptor beta chain was determined in a study of blood T cells in healthy people across ages. Study conclusions and caveats: Diversity was higher, and naive CD4+ cells more numerous, in long-lived donors than in aged donors. Bulk PBMC profiling left naive and antigen-experienced comparisons inconclusive.

A second PCR of 7 to 11 cycles used a sample-barcoded 5' primer and a J-beta primer mix. Via MiXCR, TCRdb re-called the 5' RACE reads, giving one row per CDR3 protein. The sample includes 800,000 to 950,000 distinct CDR3 sequences, roughly 28% of them seen just once. This clonotype was seen only once. Its target is unknown. Possible read error: a much larger clone is one base away. The CDR3 ends on some other residue instead of the conserved phenylalanine or tryptophan, so this is likely a read error. The same sample was also used in a study of T cells of mothers and their children. According to that study: Mothers gave over 9 million TCR beta CDR3 reads each, and children several million each. No persistent microchimeric T cell clones were detected.

The source of this sequence is a woman aged 40 to 49 in good health. The source material was blood.

CDR3 protein: CASELNTEAFL. CDR3 DNA sequence: TGTGCCAGTGAACTGAACACTGAAGCTTTCCTT. The chain carries TRBV5-5 and TRBJ1-1, with D unclear. V gave up 8 bases and J gave up 0 bases, with 5 bases separating them. The CDR3 consists of 11 residues. Germline V gives CDR1 SGHKS, CDR2 YYEKEE (reference sequence).